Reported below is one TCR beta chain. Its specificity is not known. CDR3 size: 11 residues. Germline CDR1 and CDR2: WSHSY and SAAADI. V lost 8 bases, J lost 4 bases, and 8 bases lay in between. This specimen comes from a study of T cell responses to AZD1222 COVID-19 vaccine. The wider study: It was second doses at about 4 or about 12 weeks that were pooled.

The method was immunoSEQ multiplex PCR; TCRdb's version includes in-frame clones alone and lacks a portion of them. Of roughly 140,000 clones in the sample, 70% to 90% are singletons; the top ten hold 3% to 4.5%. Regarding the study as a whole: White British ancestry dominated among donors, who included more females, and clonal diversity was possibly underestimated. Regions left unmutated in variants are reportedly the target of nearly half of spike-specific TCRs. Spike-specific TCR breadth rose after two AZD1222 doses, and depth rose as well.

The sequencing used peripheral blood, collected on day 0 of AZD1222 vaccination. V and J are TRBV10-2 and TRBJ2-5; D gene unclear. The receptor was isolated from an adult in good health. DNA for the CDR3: TGCGCCAGCGCAGTAGGAGAGACCCAGTACTTC. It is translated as CASAVGETQYF.